The 9 T cell receptor beta chains in this list originate from one sample, sequenced in a study of T cell clonotyping in hematopoietic cell transplantation (dated by TCRdb to about 2021). To prepare the library, the immunoSEQ multiplex PCR assay was applied. The source is immuneACCESS, and TCRdb retained only in-frame sequences with V and J called. Part of the clones is not carried over; for the studies checked, unresolved V genes explain less than half of this, and the remainder is unexplained. The sample includes under 25,000 clones, with around three quarters observed a single time. The ten largest clones add up to around a sixth of the sample. Per the publication, the time point label means: recipient sample about 28 days before transplant, after cytoreduction. Here the sequenced sample was peripheral blood mononuclear cells, taken before stem cell transplant. The source is a man between 60 and 75 years old with acute myeloid leukemia. Some clones in this sample may be carry-over from other donors' samples.

The chain couples TRBV6-1 to TRBJ1-5; no clear D. This CDR3 has 13 amino acids. V gave up 4 bases and J gave up 0 bases, with 4 bases separating them. In germline, CDR1 is MNHNS, CDR2 SASEGT. This chain's CDR3 is CASSGSSNQPQHF. In DNA form, the CDR3 reads TGTGCCAGCAGTGGATCTAGCAATCAGCCCCAGCATTTT.

V gene TRBV5-1 combines with J gene TRBJ2-1; D not certain. Germline V gene sequence: CDR1 SGHRS, CDR2 YFSETQ. Trimming removed 4 bases at V and 7 bases at J, with 12 bases between. This CDR3 has 13 residues. This chain's CDR3 is CASSPWDLNEQFF. CDR3 sequence (DNA): TGCGCCAGCAGCCCGTGGGATCTAAATGAGCAGTTCTTC.

V is TRBV2 and J is TRBJ2-2; 12 positions agree with TRBD1. The CDR3 has 20 amino acids. Germline CDR1 SNHLY, CDR2 FYNNEI. The V segment lost 2 bases and the J segment 0 bases; nucleotides outside the gene matches: 10. CDR3 DNA: TGTGCCAGCAGTGAATGGAGGGGGACAGGGGGCCCTACGAACACCGGGGAGCTGTTTTTT. It specifies CASSEWRGTGGPTNTGELFF.

The genes are TRBV19 and TRBJ1-2, with D unresolved. The V end was cut by 3 bases, the J end by 5 bases, with 7 bases between. Germline-derived CDR1 and CDR2 are LNHDA and SQIVND (reference sequence). This CDR3 spans 12 amino acids. The DNA of the CDR3 is TGTGCCAGTAGTATGAACGGATATGGCTACACCTTC. Its translation is CASSMNGYGYTF. The entire variable domain, with the rest obtained from reference TRBV19 and TRBJ1-2, is as follows: DGGITQSPKYLFRKEGQNVTLSCEQNLNHDAMYWYRQDPGQGLRLIYYSQIVNDFQKGDIAEGYSVSREKKESFPLTVTSAQKNPTAFYLCASSMNGYGYTFGSGTRLTVV.

This sequence joins TRBV9 and TRBJ1-1; 9 nucleotides match TRBD1. From germline, CDR1 is SGDLS and CDR2 YYNGEE. The CDR3 loop spans 13 amino acids. The J segment lost 4 bases and the V segment lost 2 bases, leaving 0 bases of the junction unmatched. Written as DNA, the CDR3 is TGTGCCAGCAGCGTGACAGGGGGCACTGAAGCTTTCTTT. Encoded protein: CASSVTGGTEAFF.

The CDR3 here is CASSLGDRGNTEAFF. For the CDR3, the DNA is TGTGCCAGCAGCTTAGGGGACAGGGGGAACACTGAAGCTTTCTTT. The V gene is TRBV7-9, the J gene TRBJ1-1; 10 bases are a match to TRBD1. CDR1 and CDR2 from the germline V gene are SEHNR and FQNEAQ (reference sequence). The CDR3 runs 15 residues. Trimming cost V 1 base and J 1 base; bases outside gene matches: 0.

This clone was seen a handful of times. The chain combines TRBV5-4 with TRBJ1-1; D ambiguous. The CDR3 loop spans 15 amino acids. The V end was cut by 4 bases, the J end by 5 bases, with 18 bases between. CDR1 SGHNT and CDR2 YYREEE come from the germline V gene (reference sequence). In DNA, the CDR3 is TGTGCCAGCAGCCCCTGGGGAGGGTTGGGGACTGAAGCTTTCTTT. Translated: CASSPWGGLGTEAFF.

The gene calls are TRBV4-1 and TRBJ2-1; no clear D. The CDR3 is 13 residues long. Germline V gives CDR1 MGHRA, CDR2 YSYEKL. V lost 0 bases, J lost 8 bases, and 8 bases lay in between. DNA of the CDR3: TGCGCCAGCAGCCAAGATGCCGATGATGAGCAGTTCTTC. Protein: CASSQDADDEQFF.

The chain has TRBV7-9 and TRBJ2-3; D not resolved. Germline V CDR1 and CDR2: SEHNR, FQNEAQ (reference sequence). Trimming stripped 3 bases from V and 6 bases from J, with 4 bases between. The CDR3 runs to 11 residues. CDR3 region: CASSLRDTQYF. The CDR3 coding sequence is TGTGCCAGCAGCTTGCGGGATACGCAGTATTTT.